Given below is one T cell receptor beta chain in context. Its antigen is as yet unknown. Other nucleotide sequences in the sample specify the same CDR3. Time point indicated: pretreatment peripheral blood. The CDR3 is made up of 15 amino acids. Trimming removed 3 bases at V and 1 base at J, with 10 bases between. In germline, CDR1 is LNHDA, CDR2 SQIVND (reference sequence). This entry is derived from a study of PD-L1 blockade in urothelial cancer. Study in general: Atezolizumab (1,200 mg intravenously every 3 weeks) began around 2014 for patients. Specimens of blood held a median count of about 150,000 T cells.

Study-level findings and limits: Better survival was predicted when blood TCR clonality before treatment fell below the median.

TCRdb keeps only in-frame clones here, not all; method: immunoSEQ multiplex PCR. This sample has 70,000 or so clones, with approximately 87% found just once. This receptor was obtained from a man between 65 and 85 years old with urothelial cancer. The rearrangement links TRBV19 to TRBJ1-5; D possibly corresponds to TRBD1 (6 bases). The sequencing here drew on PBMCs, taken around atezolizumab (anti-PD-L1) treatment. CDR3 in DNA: TGTGCCAGTAGTATTGGACAGATAAGCAATCAGCCCCAGCATTTT. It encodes CASSIGQISNQPQHF.